These 2 T cell receptor beta chains share one sample of origin, sequenced in a study of blood T cell repertoires in COVID-19. Only in-frame clones appear in the TCRdb table, and some are missing; sequencing was by immunoSEQ multiplex PCR. The table shows over 150,000 clones, with 91% occurring only once. The source material was peripheral blood. These receptors all stem from a man between 50 and 59 years old with acute or convalescent COVID-19.

J is TRBJ2-7 and V is TRBV21-1; the D call of TRBD1 is as the table states it, not checked on the DNA. TRBV21-1 is given as a pseudogene. CDR3 length: 15 residues. CDR3 DNA sequence: TGTGCCAGCAGAGAGACAGGGGAACCGACCTACGAGCAGTACGTC. It codes for CASRETGEPTYEQYV.

This sequence joins TRBV7-2 and TRBJ2-1; 8 bases match TRBD2. The CDR3 runs 16 residues. The trim removed 2 bases at V and 1 base at J, leaving 4 bases unmatched. From germline, CDR1 is SGHTA and CDR2 FQGNSA. The CDR3 coding sequence is TGTGCCAGCAGCTTAATCGGGGGGGGGTCCTACAATGAGCAGTTCTTC. It yields the protein CASSLIGGGSYNEQFF. Supplemented by reference TRBV7-2 and TRBJ2-1, the full variable domain reads GAGVSQSPSNKVTEKGKDVELRCDPISGHTALYWYRQSLGQGLEFLIYFQGNSAPDKSGLPSDRFSAERTGGSVSTLTIQRTQQEDSAVYLCASSLIGGGSYNEQFFGPGTRLTVL.